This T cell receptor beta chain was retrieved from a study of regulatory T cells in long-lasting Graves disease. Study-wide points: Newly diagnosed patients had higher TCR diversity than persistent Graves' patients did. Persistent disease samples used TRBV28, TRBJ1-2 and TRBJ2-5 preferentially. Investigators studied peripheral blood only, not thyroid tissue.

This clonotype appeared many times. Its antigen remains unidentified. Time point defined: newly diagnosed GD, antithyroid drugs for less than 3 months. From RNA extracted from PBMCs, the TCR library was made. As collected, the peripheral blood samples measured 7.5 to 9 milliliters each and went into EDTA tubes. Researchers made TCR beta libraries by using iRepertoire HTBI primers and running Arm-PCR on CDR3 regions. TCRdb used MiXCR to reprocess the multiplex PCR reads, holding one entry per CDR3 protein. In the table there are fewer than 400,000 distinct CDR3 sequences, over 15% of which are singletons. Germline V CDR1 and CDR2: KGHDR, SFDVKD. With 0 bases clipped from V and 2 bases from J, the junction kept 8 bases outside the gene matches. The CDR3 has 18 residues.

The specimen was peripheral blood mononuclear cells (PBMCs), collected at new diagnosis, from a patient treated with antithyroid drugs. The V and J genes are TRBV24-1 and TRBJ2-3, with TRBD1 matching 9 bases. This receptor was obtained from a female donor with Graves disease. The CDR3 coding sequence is TGTGCCACCAGTGATTTGTCGACAGGGGGTATTGTCACAGATACGCAGTATTTT. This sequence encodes CATSDLSTGGIVTDTQYF.